The 14 T cell receptor beta chains presented below share a single source sample, sequenced in a study of Graves' ophthalmopathy and Graves' hyperthyroidism. Beta-chain TCR CDR3 regions were amplified from RNA transcripts. RT-PCR with HTBI primers came first, then second-round multiplex PCR. TCRdb re-called the multiplex PCR reads with MiXCR, one entry per CDR3 protein. The repertoire consists of about 550,000 distinct CDR3 sequences, with 35% to 45% occurring once and the leading ten covering around 4.6%. Sequenced material: peripheral blood or thyroid tissue (not recorded which). The receptors stem from an adult man with Graves' hyperthyroidism.

This chain joins TRBV3-1 and TRBJ1-2; D remains unclear. Trimming shortened V by 0 bases and J by 14 bases, and 19 bases separated the two germline ends. Germline assignment: CDR1 LGHDT and CDR2 YNNKEL (reference sequence). This CDR3 contains 14 residues. The CDR3 DNA reads TGTGCCAGCAGCCAAGACCAATCACCTGGTGTTAGGACCTTC. It yields the protein CASSQDQSPGVRTF.

In this sample, this clonotype turned up many times. The CDR3 sequence is CASSARDSLANQPQHF. The CDR3 DNA follows: TGTGCCAGTAGTGCGAGGGACAGTTTAGCAAATCAGCCCCAGCATTTT. The chain recombines TRBV19 with TRBJ1-5, with TRBD1 matching over 7 bases. This CDR3 spans 16 amino acids. V lost 5 bases, J lost 4 bases, and 11 bases stayed unmatched. CDR1 and CDR2 (germline): LNHDA, SQIVND (reference sequence).

This clonotype showed up many times. The chain uses TRBV29-1 and TRBJ1-1; the D gene is possibly TRBD1 (5 bases). Germline V CDR1 and CDR2: SQVTM, ANQGSEA. The CDR3 runs 12 residues. V lost 6 bases to trimming and J lost 1 base, with 9 bases between them. The DNA for the CDR3 is TGCAGCGTCGGGGGATCGAACACTGAAGCTTTCTTT. Translating it yields CSVGGSNTEAFF.

This clonotype was detected ten times or more. This chain links TRBV12-3 or TRBV12-4 with TRBJ1-1; no firm D call. This CDR3 contains 13 residues. The V end lost 2 bases, the J end lost 3 bases, and 7 bases lay between the germline ends. The CDR3 sequence is CASSLWVHTEAFF. CDR3 nucleotides: TGTGCCAGCAGTTTATGGGTCCACACTGAAGCTTTCTTT.

This clonotype was picked up many times. This rearrangement joins TRBV28 to TRBJ1-2; D gene unclear. With 8 bases removed from V and 4 bases from J, the gap between germline ends came to 8 bases. The CDR3 contains 11 residues. The V gene's germline CDR1 is MDHEN and CDR2 SYDVKM. CDR3 DNA sequence: TGTGCCAGCGGAGACGTCTATGGCTACACCTTC. Translation gives CASGDVYGYTF.

The V and J genes are TRBV19 and TRBJ1-5, with 12 bases lining up with TRBD1. Germline CDR1 reads LNHDA; CDR2 reads SQIVND (reference sequence). J was trimmed by 5 bases and V by 10 bases; bases with no gene match: 18. CDR3 length equals 18 residues. The CDR3 loop reads CATTPLLGDRGLHQPQHF. The CDR3 DNA is TGTGCCACCACTCCCCTTCTCGGGGACAGGGGGCTCCATCAGCCCCAGCATTTT.

This rearrangement joins TRBV5-1 to TRBJ1-2; 7 positions agree with TRBD1. Germline V gene sequence: CDR1 SGHRS, CDR2 YFSETQ. The CDR3 is 14 amino acids. V lost 7 bases and J lost 5; bases outside the gene matches: 11. In DNA, the CDR3 is TGCGCCAGCCCGCGACAGGGCCTGGGGTATGGCTACACCTTC. Protein: CASPRQGLGYGYTF.

The CDR3 nucleotides are TGTGCCACCAGTGCTAGTCGGGCGGTGAGGGAGACCCAGTACTTC. As protein: CATSASRAVRETQYF. This chain joins TRBV24-1 and TRBJ2-5, with unresolved D. The ends were cut back, 5 bases at V and 5 bases at J, with 17 bases in the middle. Germline CDR1 KGHDR, CDR2 SFDVKD. The CDR3 extends over 15 amino acids.

This rearrangement joins TRBV7-9 to TRBJ1-2, with TRBD1 identical over 9 bases. This CDR3 has 15 amino acids. Trimming at V came to 3 bases and at J to 5 bases, leaving 7 bases not matched to a gene. Germline CDR1 is SEHNR and CDR2 is FQNEAQ (reference sequence). The CDR3 DNA reads TGTGCCAGCAGCTTGACAGGGGGGGTTCTATATGGCTACACCTTC. Protein product: CASSLTGGVLYGYTF.

V and J are TRBV29-1 and TRBJ1-2, with 8 bases aligning to TRBD1. Unmatched junction bases numbered 6, after V lost 8 bases and J lost 4 bases. Germline assignment: CDR1 SQVTM and CDR2 ANQGSEA. The CDR3 contains 12 residues. CDR3 DNA sequence: TGCAGCAGCCAAGACAGGGGCTATGGCTACACCTTC. Protein: CSSQDRGYGYTF.

This clonotype was seen only a few times. The V and J genes are TRBV29-1 and TRBJ2-5; 13 bases line up with TRBD2. The DNA end favors TRBJ2-1, so the J call may be wrong. The CDR3 extends over 13 amino acids. Per germline, CDR1 SQVTM and CDR2 ANQGSEA. Here the CDR3 DNA reads TGCAGCGTCGGACTAGCGGGAGCAGTTGAGCAGTTCTTC. It translates to CSVGLAGAVEQFF.

The V gene is TRBV9, the J gene TRBJ1-2; no reliable D call. Trimming took 0 bases from V and 8 from J, leaving 14 bases between them. This CDR3 contains 14 residues. CDR1 is SGDLS and CDR2 is YYNGEE in the germline V gene. The CDR3 region has the DNA TGTGCCAGCAGCGTAGTGGAGAGGCGTGGAGGCTACACCTTC. Translation gives CASSVVERRGGYTF. Complete variable domain (other parts from reference TRBV9 and TRBJ1-2): DSGVTQTPKHLITATGQRVTLRCSPRSGDLSVYWYQQSLDQGLQFLIQYYNGEERAKGNILERFSAQQFPDLHSELNLSSLELGDSALYFCASSVVERRGGYTFGSGTRLTVV.

With respect to this clonotype: This may be a read error: a much more frequent sequence differs by one nucleotide. This CDR3 fails to terminate in the conserved phenylalanine or tryptophan, so it likely reflects a read error. The V call is TRBV2, the J call TRBJ1-2; the D gene is possibly TRBD1 (6 bases). The CDR3 length is 14 residues. Deletions cut 5 bases from V and 6 bases from J, with 16 bases between. Germline V gene lookup returns CDR1 SNHLY and CDR2 FYNNEI. This CDR3 is CASSLQGSRDGYTL. As DNA, the CDR3 is TGTGCCAGCAGTTTACAGGGCTCCAGAGATGGCTACACCCTC.

The V and J genes are TRBV6-5 and TRBJ1-2; D unresolved. Germline loops: CDR1 MNHEY, CDR2 SVGAGI. Between the trimmed V and J ends, which lost 1 base and 4 bases, there was a span of 10 bases. The CDR3 is made up of 14 amino acids. The CDR3 loop is CASSYLQASYGYTF. As DNA, the CDR3 is TGTGCCAGCAGTTACTTGCAGGCCAGCTATGGCTACACCTTC.